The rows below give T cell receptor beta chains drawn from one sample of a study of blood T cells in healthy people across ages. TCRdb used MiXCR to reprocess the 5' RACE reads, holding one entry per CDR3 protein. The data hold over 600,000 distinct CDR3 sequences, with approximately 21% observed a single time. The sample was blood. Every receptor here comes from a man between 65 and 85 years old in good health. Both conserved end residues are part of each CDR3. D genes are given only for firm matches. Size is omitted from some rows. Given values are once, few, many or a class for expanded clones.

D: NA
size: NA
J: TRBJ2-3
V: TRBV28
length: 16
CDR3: CASSSPGSTSTDTQYF
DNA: TGTGCCAGCAGCTCCCCGGGGTCCACTAGCACAGATACGCAGTATTTT

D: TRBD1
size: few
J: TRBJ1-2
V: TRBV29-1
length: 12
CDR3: CSGGTEHYGYTF
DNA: TGCAGCGGTGGGACAGAACACTATGGCTACACCTTC

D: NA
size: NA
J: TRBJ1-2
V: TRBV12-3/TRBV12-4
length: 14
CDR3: CASSLGGTTGGYTF
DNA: TGTGCCAGCAGTTTGGGGGGGACGACCGGGGGCTACACCTTC

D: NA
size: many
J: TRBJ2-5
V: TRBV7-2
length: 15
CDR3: CASSLGPGYQETQYF
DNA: TGTGCCAGCAGCTTAGGGCCAGGGTACCAAGAGACCCAGTACTTC

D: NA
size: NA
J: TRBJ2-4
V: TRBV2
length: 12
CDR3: CASSDQKNIQYF
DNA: TGTGCCAGCAGTGACCAGAAAAACATTCAGTACTTC

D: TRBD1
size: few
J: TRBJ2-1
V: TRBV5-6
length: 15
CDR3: CASSPRDRVYNEQFF
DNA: TGTGCCAGCAGCCCCCGGGACAGGGTCTACAATGAGCAGTTCTTC

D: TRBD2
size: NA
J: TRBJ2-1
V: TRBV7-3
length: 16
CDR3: CASSPWGGSSYNEQFF
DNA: TGTGCCAGCAGCCCCTGGGGAGGGAGCTCCTACAATGAGCAGTTCTTC

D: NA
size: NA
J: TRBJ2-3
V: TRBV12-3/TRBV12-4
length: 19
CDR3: CASRAAGGGPRGSTDTQYF
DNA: TGTGCCAGCAGAGCCGCAGGGGGAGGCCCTAGAGGGAGCACAGATACGCAGTATTTT

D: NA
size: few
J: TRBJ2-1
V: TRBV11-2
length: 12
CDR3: CAEQIGHNEQFF
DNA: TGTGCCGAGCAAATCGGGCACAATGAGCAGTTCTTC

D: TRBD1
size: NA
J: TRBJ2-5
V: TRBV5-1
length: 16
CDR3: CASSLTRQGAGETQYF
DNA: TGCGCCAGCAGCTTAACTCGACAGGGGGCGGGAGAGACCCAGTACTTC

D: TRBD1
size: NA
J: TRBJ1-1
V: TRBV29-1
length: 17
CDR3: CSVGGGQGAFVNTEAFF
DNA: TGCAGCGTTGGGGGAGGCCAGGGGGCTTTTGTGAACACTGAAGCTTTCTTT

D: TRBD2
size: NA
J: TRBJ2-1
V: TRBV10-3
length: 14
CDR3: CAISGTSGSNEQFF
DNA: TGTGCCATCAGCGGGACTAGCGGGAGCAATGAGCAGTTCTTC

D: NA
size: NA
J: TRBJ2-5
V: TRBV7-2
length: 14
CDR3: CASSLVLIQETQYF
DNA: TGTGCCAGCAGCTTAGTATTAATTCAAGAGACCCAGTACTTC

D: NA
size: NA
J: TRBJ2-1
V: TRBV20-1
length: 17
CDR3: CSARERGREWSYNEQFF
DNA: TGCAGTGCTAGAGAACGGGGGCGGGAGTGGTCCTACAATGAGCAGTTCTTC

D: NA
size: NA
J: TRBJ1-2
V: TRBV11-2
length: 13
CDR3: CASSLVQEGGYTF
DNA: TGTGCCAGCAGCTTAGTGCAGGAAGGTGGCTACACCTTC

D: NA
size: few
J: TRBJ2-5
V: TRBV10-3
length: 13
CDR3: CAISDSFQETQYF
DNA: TGTGCCATCAGTGACAGTTTCCAAGAGACCCAGTACTTC

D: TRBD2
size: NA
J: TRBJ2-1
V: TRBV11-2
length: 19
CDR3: CASSLDSNAGGRSNNEQFF
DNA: TGTGCCAGCAGCTTAGACTCTAACGCGGGAGGGAGGTCTAACAATGAGCAGTTCTTC

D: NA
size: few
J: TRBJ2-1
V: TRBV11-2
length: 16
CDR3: CASSLEVGVGYNEQFF
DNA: TGTGCCAGCAGCTTAGAGGTGGGAGTCGGTTACAATGAGCAGTTCTTC

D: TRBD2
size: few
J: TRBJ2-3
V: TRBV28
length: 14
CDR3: CASSSSGRGDTQYF
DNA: TGTGCCAGCAGTTCTAGCGGGAGGGGGGATACGCAGTATTTT